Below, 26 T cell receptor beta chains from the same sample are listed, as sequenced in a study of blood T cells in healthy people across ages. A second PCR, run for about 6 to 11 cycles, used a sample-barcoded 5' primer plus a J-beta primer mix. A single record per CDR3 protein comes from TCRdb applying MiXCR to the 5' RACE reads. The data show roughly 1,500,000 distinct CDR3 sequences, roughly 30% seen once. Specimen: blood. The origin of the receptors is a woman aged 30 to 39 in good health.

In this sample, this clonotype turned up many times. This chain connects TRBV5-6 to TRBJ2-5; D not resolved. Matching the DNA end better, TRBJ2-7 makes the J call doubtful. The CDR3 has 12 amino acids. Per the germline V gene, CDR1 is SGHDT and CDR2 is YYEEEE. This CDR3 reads CASSSNDYEQYF. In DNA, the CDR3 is TGTGCCAGCAGCTCAAACGACTACGAGCAGTACTTC.

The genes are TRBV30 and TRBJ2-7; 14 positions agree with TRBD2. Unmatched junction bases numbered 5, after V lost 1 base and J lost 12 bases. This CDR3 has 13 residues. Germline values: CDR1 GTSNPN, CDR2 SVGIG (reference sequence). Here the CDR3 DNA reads TGTGCCTGGAGTGGGGGACTAGCGGGAGCCCCGTACTTC. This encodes CAWSGGLAGAPYF. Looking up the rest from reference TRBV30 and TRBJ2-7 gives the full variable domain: SQTIHQWPATLVQPVGSPLSLECTVEGTSNPNLYWYRQAAGRGLQLLFYSVGIGQISSEVPQNLSASRPQDRQFILSSKKLLLSDSGFYLCAWSGGLAGAPYFGPGTRLTVT.

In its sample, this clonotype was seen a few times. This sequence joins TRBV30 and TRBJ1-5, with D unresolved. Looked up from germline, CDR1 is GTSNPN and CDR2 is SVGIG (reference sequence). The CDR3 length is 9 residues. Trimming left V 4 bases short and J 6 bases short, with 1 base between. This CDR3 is CAWIQPQHF. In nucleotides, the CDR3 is TGTGCCTGGATTCAGCCCCAGCATTTT.

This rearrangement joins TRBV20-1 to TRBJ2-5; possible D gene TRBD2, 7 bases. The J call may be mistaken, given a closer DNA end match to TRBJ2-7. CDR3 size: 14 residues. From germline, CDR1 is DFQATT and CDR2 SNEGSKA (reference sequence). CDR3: CSARDPKGGPEQYF. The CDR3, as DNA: TGCAGTGCTAGAGATCCGAAGGGGGGGCCCGAGCAGTACTTC.

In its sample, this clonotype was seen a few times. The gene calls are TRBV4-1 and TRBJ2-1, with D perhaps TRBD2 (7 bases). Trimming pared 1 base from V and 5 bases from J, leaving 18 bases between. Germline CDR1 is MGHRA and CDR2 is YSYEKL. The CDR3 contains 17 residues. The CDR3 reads CASSQAPVGGGNNEQFF. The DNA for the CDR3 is TGCGCCAGCAGCCAAGCCCCGGTAGGGGGGGGCAACAATGAGCAGTTCTTC.

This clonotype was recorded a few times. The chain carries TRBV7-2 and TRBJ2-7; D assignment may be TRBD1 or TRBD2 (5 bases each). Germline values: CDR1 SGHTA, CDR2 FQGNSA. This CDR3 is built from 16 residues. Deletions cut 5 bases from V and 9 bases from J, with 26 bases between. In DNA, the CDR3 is TGTGCCAGCAGCGTACCTGGGACCGAGACCGACTTTTGGCAGTACTTC. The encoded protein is CASSVPGTETDFWQYF.

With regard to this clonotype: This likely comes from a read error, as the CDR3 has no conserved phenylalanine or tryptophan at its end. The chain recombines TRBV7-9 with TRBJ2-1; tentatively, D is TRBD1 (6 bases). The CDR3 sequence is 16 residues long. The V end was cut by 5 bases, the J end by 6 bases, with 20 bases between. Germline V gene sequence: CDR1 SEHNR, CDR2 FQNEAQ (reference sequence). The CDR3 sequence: CASSALQGKNINEQFY. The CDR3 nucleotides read TGTGCCAGCAGCGCGTTACAGGGAAAAAATATCAATGAGCAGTTCTAC.

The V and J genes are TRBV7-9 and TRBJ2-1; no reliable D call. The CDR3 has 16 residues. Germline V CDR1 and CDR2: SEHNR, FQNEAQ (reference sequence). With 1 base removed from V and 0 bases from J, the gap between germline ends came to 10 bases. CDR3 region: CASSLGLKSSYNEQFF. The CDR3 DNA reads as TGTGCCAGCAGCTTAGGCCTAAAAAGCTCCTACAATGAGCAGTTCTTC.

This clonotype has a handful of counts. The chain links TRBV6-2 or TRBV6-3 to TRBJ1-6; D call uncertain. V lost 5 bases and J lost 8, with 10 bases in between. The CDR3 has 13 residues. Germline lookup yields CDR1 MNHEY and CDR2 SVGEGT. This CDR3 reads CASSRSADSPLHF. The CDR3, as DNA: TGTGCCAGCAGTCGGTCGGCAGATTCACCCCTCCACTTT.

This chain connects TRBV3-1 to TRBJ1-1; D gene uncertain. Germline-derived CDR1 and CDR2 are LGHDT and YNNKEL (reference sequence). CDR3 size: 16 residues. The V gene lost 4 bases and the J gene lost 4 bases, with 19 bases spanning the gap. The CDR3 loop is CASSPVAGDLGTEAFF. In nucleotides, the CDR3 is TGTGCCAGCAGCCCAGTCGCGGGCGATTTGGGCACTGAAGCTTTCTTT.

CDR3 region: CRAGGRWPDTQYF. CDR3 nucleotides: TGCAGAGCGGGTGGGAGGTGGCCCGATACGCAGTATTTT. The chain is built from TRBV20-1 and TRBJ2-3, with D possibly TRBD2 on 6 matching bases. The CDR3 consists of 13 residues. Germline V gene sequence: CDR1 DFQATT, CDR2 SNEGSKA (reference sequence).

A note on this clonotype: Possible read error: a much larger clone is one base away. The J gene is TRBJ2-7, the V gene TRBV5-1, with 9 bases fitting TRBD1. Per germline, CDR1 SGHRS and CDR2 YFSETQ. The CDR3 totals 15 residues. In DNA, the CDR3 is TGCGCCGGCAGCAAGGACAGGGGCTCCTCCTACGAGCAGTACTTC. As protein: CAGSKDRGSSYEQYF.

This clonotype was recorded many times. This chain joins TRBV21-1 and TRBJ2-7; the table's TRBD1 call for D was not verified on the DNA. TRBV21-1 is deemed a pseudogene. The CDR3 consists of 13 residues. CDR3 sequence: CASGGQGFYEQYF. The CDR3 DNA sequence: TGTGCCAGCGGAGGTCAGGGGTTCTACGAGCAGTACTTC.

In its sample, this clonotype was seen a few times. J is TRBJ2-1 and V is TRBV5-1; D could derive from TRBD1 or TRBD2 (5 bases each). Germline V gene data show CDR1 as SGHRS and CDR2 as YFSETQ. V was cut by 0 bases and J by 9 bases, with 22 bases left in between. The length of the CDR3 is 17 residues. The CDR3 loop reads CASSLELGGYAIFEQFF. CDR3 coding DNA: TGCGCCAGCAGCTTGGAACTTGGGGGTTACGCGATCTTTGAGCAGTTCTTC.

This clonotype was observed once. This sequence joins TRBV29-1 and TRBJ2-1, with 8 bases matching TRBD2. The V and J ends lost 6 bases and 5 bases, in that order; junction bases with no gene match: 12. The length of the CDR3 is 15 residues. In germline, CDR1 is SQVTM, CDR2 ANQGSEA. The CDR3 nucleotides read TGCAGCGTCGGGGGCCGACTAGCGAATCACAATGAGCAGTTCTTC. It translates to CSVGGRLANHNEQFF.

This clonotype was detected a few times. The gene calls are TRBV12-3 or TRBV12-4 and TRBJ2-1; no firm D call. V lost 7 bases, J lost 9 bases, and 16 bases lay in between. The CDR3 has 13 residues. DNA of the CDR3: TGTGCCAGCACTACCTCTACTCGGAGTGAGCAGTTCTTC. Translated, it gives CASTTSTRSEQFF.

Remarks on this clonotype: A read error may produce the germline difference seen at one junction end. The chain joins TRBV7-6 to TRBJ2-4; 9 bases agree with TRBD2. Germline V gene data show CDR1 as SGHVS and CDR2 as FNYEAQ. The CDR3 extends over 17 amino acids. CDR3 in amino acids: CASSLDAGGGAKNTQYF. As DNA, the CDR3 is TGTGCCAGCAGCTTAGACGCGGGAGGGGGGGCCAAAAACACTCAGTACTTC.

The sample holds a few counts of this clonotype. The CDR3 loop is CASSLIPWLEQYF. The DNA of the CDR3 is TGCGCCAGCAGCCTAATCCCCTGGCTCGAGCAGTACTTC. The rearrangement joins TRBV4-1 to TRBJ2-7; the D is unclear. The CDR3 extends over 13 amino acids. The ends were cut back, 4 bases at V and 6 bases at J, with 13 bases in the middle. The V gene's germline CDR1 is MGHRA and CDR2 YSYEKL.

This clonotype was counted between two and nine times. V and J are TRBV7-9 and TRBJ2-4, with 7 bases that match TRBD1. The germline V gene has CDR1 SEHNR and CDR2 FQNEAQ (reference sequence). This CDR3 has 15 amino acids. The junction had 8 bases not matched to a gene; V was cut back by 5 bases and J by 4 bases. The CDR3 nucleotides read TGTGCCAGCAGCCCTAGGGGGCCGAGTAAAAACATTCAGTACTTC. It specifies CASSPRGPSKNIQYF.

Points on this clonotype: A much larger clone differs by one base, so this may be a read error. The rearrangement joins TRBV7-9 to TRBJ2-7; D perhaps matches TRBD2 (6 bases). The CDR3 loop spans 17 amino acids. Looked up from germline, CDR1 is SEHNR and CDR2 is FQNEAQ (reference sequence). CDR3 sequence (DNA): TGTGCCAGCAGCTTAGCGCCATTCGTTAGCGGAAACTACGAGCGGTACTTC. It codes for CASSLAPFVSGNYERYF.

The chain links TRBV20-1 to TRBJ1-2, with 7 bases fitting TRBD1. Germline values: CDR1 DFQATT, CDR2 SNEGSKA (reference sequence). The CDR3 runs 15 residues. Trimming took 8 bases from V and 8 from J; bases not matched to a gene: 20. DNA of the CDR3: TGCAGTTTCGACCAAGAAAGACACAGGGGAGGAGGCTACACCTTC. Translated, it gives CSFDQERHRGGGYTF.

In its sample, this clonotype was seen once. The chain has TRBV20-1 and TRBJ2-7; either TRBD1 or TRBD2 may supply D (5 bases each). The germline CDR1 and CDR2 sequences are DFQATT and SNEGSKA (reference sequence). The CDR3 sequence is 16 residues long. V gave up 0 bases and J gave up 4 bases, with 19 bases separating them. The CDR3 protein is CSARDPIGTMVYEQYF. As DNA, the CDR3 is TGCAGTGCTAGAGATCCCATAGGGACGATGGTGTACGAGCAGTACTTC.

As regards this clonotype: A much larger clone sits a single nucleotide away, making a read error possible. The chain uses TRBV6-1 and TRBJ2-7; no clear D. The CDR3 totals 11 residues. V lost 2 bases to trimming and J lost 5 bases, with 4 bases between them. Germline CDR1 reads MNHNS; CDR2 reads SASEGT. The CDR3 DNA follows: TGTGCCAGCAGTGAATGCCACGAGCAGTACTTC. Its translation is CASSECHEQYF.

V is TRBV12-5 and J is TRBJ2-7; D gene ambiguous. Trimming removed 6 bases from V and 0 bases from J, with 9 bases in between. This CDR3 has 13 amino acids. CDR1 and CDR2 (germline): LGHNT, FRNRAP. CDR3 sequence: CASGYESSYEQYF. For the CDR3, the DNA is TGTGCTAGTGGGTATGAGAGCTCCTACGAGCAGTACTTC.

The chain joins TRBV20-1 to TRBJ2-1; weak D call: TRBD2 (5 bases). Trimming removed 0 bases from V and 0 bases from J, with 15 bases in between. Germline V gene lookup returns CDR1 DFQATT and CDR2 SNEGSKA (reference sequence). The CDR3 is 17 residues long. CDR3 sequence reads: CSARDISGGHSYNEQFF. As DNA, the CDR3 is TGCAGTGCTAGAGATATCTCTGGCGGGCACTCCTACAATGAGCAGTTCTTC.

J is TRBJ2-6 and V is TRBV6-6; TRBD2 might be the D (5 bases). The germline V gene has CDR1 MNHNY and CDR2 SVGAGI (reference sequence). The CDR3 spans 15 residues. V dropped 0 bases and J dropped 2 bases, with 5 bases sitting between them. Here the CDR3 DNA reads TGTGCCAGCAGTTACTCGAGGGCTGGGGCCAACGTCCTGACTTTC. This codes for CASSYSRAGANVLTF.